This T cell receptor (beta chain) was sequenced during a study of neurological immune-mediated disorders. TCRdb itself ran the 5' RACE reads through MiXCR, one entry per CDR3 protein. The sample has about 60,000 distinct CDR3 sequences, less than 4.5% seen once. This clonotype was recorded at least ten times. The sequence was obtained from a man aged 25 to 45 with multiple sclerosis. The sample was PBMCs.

The CDR3 nucleotides read TGTGCCAGCAGCTTACGACAGGGTTTCCACGAGCAGTACTTC. It yields the protein CASSLRQGFHEQYF. The V and J genes are TRBV11-2 and TRBJ2-7; 7 bases line up with TRBD1. V lost 2 bases, J lost 5 bases, and 6 bases stayed unmatched. This CDR3 is 14 amino acids long. The germline V gene encodes CDR1 SGHAT and CDR2 FQNNGV.